The entry below gives a single T cell receptor (beta chain) sequence along with its context. Its antigen remains unidentified. One base away there is no much larger clone; base qualities are not given. This sample was included in a study of blood T cell repertoires in COVID-19 (dated by TCRdb to about 2020). Background on the whole study: Samples from collaborators originated in the United States, Italy and Spain and spanned both the acute and convalescent phases of COVID-19. The material from the prospective study consisted of cDNA or gDNA derived from T cells, B-cell-depleted T cells, or PBMCs. Deeply sampled blood TCRbeta repertoires from subjects exposed to, actively infected with, or recovered from COVID-19 were included in the dataset. The repertoires were released in a freely available public database intended as a resource for research on the immune response to SARS-CoV-2. The samples were drawn from the first 160 participants of the ongoing ImmuneRACE study and from 1,254 subjects provided by 6 global collaborators. Sample metadata almost always included a de-identified subject ID, COVID-19 status, age in years and sex. Where HLA class I and class II types were available, the types were taken from metadata supplied by the sample provider, not from assay-based typing.

The CDR3 runs 14 residues from the cysteine to the phenylalanine. Solely the CDR3 DNA is kept, with 42 bases framed from the first base. V was cut back by 2 bases and J by 1 base, leaving a gap of 8 bases between them. Sequences MDHEN (CDR1) and SYDVKM (CDR2) are obtained from the germline V gene. TCRbeta CDR3 regions were amplified from genomic DNA by means of the immunoSEQ Assay, a bias-controlled multiplex PCR. The source study handled its data this way. The number of nucleated cells in each sample was estimated from the amplification of reference gene primers within the assay. Sequence reads were collapsed and filtered to measure the absolute abundance of every unique TCRbeta CDR3 rearrangement. For each sample, productive Simpson clonality was calculated as the square root of Simpson's diversity index across productive rearrangements. Sourced from immuneACCESS, this table was stored by TCRdb with only in-frame sequences that have V and J called. A share of the clones is absent; for the studies checked, an unresolved V gene accounts for under half, and the remainder has no known explanation. D and trimming come from the DNA, and the V and J calls and clone size come from that table. Counted in this sample were some 150,000 clones; roughly 84% of them appeared once. The ten biggest clones cover 6.5% to 9% of the sample.

What the study reported, not specific to this receptor: Clinical and demographic metadata were provided uncurated, with the amount varying by source and participant.

Each collaborating institution followed its own protocols to collect whole blood in K2EDTA tubes. Collaborator samples were shipped for TCRbeta analysis as frozen whole blood, isolated PBMCs, or DNA extracted from either sample type. The specimen was peripheral blood. The chain is assembled from TRBV28 and TRBJ1-2; tentative D gene TRBD1, with 6 bases matching. This TCR derives from a woman aged 50 to 60 in a cohort sampled during active or convalescent COVID-19. The bases are TGTGCCAGCAGTTTAAGGGGGGGTAACTATGGCTACACCTTC. This codes for CASSLRGGNYGYTF.